These 15 T cell receptor beta chains were all obtained from the same sample, sequenced in a study of blood T cell repertoires in COVID-19. Repertoires were generated with immunoSEQ multiplex PCR, while TCRdb's copy carries only in-frame clones and drops some. The data show around 280,000 clones, roughly 89% seen once. Sequenced sample: PBMCs or T cells enriched from blood (not recorded which). These receptors all come from a woman between 40 and 50 years old who had recovered from COVID-19.

This rearrangement joins TRBV5-4 to TRBJ2-2, with 7 bases lining up with TRBD2. The CDR3 runs to 16 residues. Per the germline V gene, CDR1 is SGHNT and CDR2 is YYREEE (reference sequence). Trimming took 4 bases from V and 4 from J; bases not matched to a gene: 10. The CDR3 protein is CASSRSGGAGTGELFF. As DNA, the CDR3 is TGTGCCAGCAGCAGGTCGGGAGGAGCGGGCACCGGGGAGCTGTTTTTT.

The chain employs TRBV9 and TRBJ2-3, with a possible D match to TRBD1 (5 bases). The CDR3 has 15 amino acids. V was pared by 0 bases and J by 5 bases, with 13 bases between. CDR1 is SGDLS and CDR2 is YYNGEE in the germline V gene. Here the CDR3 DNA reads TGTGCCAGCAGCGTAGTAGGGGCTCTAGGAGATACGCAGTATTTT. Residues: CASSVVGALGDTQYF. The full variable domain, its missing parts supplied by reference TRBV9 and TRBJ2-3, is DSGVTQTPKHLITATGQRVTLRCSPRSGDLSVYWYQQSLDQGLQFLIQYYNGEERAKGNILERFSAQQFPDLHSELNLSSLELGDSALYFCASSVVGALGDTQYFGPGTRLTVL.

This clone is a singleton in its sample. V is TRBV2 and J is TRBJ2-5, with 11 bases lining up with TRBD2. Losses at the gene ends were 4 bases for V and 0 bases for J; bases not matched to a gene: 10. This CDR3 comprises 18 residues. Germline lookup yields CDR1 SNHLY and CDR2 FYNNEI. The CDR3: CASSVPSGGPRYQETQYF. The CDR3 nucleotides read TGTGCCAGCAGTGTCCCTAGCGGGGGGCCGCGCTACCAAGAGACCCAGTACTTC.

This sequence joins TRBV16 and TRBJ1-2, with TRBD1 matching over 8 bases. Losses at the gene ends were 2 bases for V and 4 bases for J; bases not matched to a gene: 6. This CDR3 contains 15 residues. CDR1 KGHSY and CDR2 FQNENV come from the germline V gene. CDR3 nucleotides: TGTGCCAGCAGCCAACTCGGGACAGGTTCCTATGGCTACACCTTC. Residues: CASSQLGTGSYGYTF.

The CDR3 protein is CAWSVSGGVQPQHF. CDR3 DNA sequence: TGTGCCTGGAGTGTAAGCGGGGGAGTTCAGCCCCAGCATTTT. This chain uses TRBV30 with TRBJ1-5, with a weak D call TRBD1 (5 bases). Deletions cut 0 bases from V and 6 bases from J, with 12 bases between. The germline V gene has CDR1 GTSNPN and CDR2 SVGIG (reference sequence). The length of the CDR3 is 14 residues.

This chain links TRBV7-9 with TRBJ2-2; 7 bases map to TRBD2. With V trimmed by 2 bases and J by 5 bases, 5 bases remained unmatched. The germline V gene has CDR1 SEHNR and CDR2 FQNEAQ (reference sequence). The CDR3 has 15 amino acids. Here the CDR3 DNA reads TGTGCCAGCAGCTTACGGGGGGACGCAACCGGGGAGCTGTTTTTT. Protein: CASSLRGDATGELFF.

The chain links TRBV4-1 to TRBJ2-3; D is unclear. Germline-derived CDR1 and CDR2 are MGHRA and YSYEKL. The CDR3 spans 11 residues. V lost 0 bases, J lost 10 bases, and 5 bases lay in between. The CDR3 DNA follows: TGCGCCAGCAGCCAAGAATATGCGCAGTATTTT. Translated: CASSQEYAQYF.

The chain uses TRBV15 and TRBJ1-1, with no clear D. The CDR3 has 13 amino acids. Trimming left V 0 bases short and J 11 bases short, with 13 bases between. Germline V gene data show CDR1 as LNHNV and CDR2 as YYDKDF (reference sequence). The CDR3 sequence is CATSRDQAMVAFF. The CDR3, as DNA: TGTGCCACCAGCAGAGATCAAGCTATGGTGGCTTTCTTT.

This clone was seen just once. J is TRBJ1-2 and V is TRBV4-1, with 8 bases aligning to TRBD1. The CDR3 extends over 16 amino acids. V lost 3 bases and J lost 6; bases outside the gene matches: 12. From germline, CDR1 is MGHRA and CDR2 YSYEKL. For the CDR3, the DNA is TGCGCCAGCAGCCAGGGGTTATTAACAGGGGGGGATGGCTACACCTTC. Encoded protein: CASSQGLLTGGDGYTF.

This clone was recorded a few times. The chain uses TRBV5-6 and TRBJ1-1; the D gene is possibly TRBD1 (6 bases). The ends were cut back, 4 bases at V and 0 bases at J, with 10 bases in the middle. The CDR3 contains 14 residues. CDR1 SGHDT and CDR2 YYEEEE come from the germline V gene. As DNA, the CDR3 is TGTGCCAGCAGCCCTCAGGGGTTGAACACTGAAGCTTTCTTT. Translated: CASSPQGLNTEAFF.

About this clone itself: The sample has other DNA sequences that encode this CDR3 too. The rearrangement links TRBV19 to TRBJ2-1; perhaps TRBD1 as D (6 bases). The CDR3 loop spans 13 amino acids. Per the germline V gene, CDR1 is LNHDA and CDR2 is SQIVND (reference sequence). Between the trimmed V and J ends, which lost 3 bases and 4 bases, there was a span of 7 bases. The CDR3 sequence: CASSIQGYNEQFF. In nucleotides, the CDR3 is TGTGCCAGTAGTATTCAGGGGTACAATGAGCAGTTCTTC.

J is TRBJ1-1 and V is TRBV5-6; 9 nucleotides line up with TRBD1. This CDR3 is built from 13 residues. Germline CDR1 is SGHDT and CDR2 is YYEEEE. Trimming removed 0 bases from V and 11 bases from J; junction bases left unmatched: 5. CDR3 region: CASSLDAGTGAFF. CDR3 DNA sequence: TGTGCCAGCAGCTTGGACGCCGGGACAGGGGCTTTCTTT.

CDR3 in amino acids: CASTHRQGGQPQHF. The CDR3 coding sequence is TGTGCCAGCACCCATCGGCAGGGCGGTCAGCCCCAGCATTTT. The chain is built from TRBV27 and TRBJ1-5, with D perhaps matching TRBD1 (5 bases). Germline assignment: CDR1 MNHEY and CDR2 SMNVEV (reference sequence). V shed 7 bases and J shed 6 bases, with 16 bases lying between them. The CDR3 sequence is 14 residues long.

The chain couples TRBV29-1 to TRBJ1-2; 8 nucleotides line up with TRBD1. CDR1 SQVTM and CDR2 ANQGSEA come from the germline V gene. This CDR3 is built from 13 residues. V shed 6 bases and J 0 bases; nucleotides not matched to a gene: 3. The CDR3 spells CSVMTGANYGYTF. The CDR3 DNA sequence: TGCAGCGTGATGACAGGGGCTAACTATGGCTACACCTTC.

J is TRBJ2-7 and V is TRBV9; TRBD1 is a possible D gene (6 bases). The CDR3 spans 14 residues. The V and J ends lost 0 bases and 6 bases respectively, with 13 bases between them. The V gene's germline CDR1 is SGDLS and CDR2 YYNGEE. The CDR3 nucleotides read TGTGCCAGCAGCGTAGTGGCAGGGGTAGGCGAGCAGTACTTC. Its protein product is CASSVVAGVGEQYF.